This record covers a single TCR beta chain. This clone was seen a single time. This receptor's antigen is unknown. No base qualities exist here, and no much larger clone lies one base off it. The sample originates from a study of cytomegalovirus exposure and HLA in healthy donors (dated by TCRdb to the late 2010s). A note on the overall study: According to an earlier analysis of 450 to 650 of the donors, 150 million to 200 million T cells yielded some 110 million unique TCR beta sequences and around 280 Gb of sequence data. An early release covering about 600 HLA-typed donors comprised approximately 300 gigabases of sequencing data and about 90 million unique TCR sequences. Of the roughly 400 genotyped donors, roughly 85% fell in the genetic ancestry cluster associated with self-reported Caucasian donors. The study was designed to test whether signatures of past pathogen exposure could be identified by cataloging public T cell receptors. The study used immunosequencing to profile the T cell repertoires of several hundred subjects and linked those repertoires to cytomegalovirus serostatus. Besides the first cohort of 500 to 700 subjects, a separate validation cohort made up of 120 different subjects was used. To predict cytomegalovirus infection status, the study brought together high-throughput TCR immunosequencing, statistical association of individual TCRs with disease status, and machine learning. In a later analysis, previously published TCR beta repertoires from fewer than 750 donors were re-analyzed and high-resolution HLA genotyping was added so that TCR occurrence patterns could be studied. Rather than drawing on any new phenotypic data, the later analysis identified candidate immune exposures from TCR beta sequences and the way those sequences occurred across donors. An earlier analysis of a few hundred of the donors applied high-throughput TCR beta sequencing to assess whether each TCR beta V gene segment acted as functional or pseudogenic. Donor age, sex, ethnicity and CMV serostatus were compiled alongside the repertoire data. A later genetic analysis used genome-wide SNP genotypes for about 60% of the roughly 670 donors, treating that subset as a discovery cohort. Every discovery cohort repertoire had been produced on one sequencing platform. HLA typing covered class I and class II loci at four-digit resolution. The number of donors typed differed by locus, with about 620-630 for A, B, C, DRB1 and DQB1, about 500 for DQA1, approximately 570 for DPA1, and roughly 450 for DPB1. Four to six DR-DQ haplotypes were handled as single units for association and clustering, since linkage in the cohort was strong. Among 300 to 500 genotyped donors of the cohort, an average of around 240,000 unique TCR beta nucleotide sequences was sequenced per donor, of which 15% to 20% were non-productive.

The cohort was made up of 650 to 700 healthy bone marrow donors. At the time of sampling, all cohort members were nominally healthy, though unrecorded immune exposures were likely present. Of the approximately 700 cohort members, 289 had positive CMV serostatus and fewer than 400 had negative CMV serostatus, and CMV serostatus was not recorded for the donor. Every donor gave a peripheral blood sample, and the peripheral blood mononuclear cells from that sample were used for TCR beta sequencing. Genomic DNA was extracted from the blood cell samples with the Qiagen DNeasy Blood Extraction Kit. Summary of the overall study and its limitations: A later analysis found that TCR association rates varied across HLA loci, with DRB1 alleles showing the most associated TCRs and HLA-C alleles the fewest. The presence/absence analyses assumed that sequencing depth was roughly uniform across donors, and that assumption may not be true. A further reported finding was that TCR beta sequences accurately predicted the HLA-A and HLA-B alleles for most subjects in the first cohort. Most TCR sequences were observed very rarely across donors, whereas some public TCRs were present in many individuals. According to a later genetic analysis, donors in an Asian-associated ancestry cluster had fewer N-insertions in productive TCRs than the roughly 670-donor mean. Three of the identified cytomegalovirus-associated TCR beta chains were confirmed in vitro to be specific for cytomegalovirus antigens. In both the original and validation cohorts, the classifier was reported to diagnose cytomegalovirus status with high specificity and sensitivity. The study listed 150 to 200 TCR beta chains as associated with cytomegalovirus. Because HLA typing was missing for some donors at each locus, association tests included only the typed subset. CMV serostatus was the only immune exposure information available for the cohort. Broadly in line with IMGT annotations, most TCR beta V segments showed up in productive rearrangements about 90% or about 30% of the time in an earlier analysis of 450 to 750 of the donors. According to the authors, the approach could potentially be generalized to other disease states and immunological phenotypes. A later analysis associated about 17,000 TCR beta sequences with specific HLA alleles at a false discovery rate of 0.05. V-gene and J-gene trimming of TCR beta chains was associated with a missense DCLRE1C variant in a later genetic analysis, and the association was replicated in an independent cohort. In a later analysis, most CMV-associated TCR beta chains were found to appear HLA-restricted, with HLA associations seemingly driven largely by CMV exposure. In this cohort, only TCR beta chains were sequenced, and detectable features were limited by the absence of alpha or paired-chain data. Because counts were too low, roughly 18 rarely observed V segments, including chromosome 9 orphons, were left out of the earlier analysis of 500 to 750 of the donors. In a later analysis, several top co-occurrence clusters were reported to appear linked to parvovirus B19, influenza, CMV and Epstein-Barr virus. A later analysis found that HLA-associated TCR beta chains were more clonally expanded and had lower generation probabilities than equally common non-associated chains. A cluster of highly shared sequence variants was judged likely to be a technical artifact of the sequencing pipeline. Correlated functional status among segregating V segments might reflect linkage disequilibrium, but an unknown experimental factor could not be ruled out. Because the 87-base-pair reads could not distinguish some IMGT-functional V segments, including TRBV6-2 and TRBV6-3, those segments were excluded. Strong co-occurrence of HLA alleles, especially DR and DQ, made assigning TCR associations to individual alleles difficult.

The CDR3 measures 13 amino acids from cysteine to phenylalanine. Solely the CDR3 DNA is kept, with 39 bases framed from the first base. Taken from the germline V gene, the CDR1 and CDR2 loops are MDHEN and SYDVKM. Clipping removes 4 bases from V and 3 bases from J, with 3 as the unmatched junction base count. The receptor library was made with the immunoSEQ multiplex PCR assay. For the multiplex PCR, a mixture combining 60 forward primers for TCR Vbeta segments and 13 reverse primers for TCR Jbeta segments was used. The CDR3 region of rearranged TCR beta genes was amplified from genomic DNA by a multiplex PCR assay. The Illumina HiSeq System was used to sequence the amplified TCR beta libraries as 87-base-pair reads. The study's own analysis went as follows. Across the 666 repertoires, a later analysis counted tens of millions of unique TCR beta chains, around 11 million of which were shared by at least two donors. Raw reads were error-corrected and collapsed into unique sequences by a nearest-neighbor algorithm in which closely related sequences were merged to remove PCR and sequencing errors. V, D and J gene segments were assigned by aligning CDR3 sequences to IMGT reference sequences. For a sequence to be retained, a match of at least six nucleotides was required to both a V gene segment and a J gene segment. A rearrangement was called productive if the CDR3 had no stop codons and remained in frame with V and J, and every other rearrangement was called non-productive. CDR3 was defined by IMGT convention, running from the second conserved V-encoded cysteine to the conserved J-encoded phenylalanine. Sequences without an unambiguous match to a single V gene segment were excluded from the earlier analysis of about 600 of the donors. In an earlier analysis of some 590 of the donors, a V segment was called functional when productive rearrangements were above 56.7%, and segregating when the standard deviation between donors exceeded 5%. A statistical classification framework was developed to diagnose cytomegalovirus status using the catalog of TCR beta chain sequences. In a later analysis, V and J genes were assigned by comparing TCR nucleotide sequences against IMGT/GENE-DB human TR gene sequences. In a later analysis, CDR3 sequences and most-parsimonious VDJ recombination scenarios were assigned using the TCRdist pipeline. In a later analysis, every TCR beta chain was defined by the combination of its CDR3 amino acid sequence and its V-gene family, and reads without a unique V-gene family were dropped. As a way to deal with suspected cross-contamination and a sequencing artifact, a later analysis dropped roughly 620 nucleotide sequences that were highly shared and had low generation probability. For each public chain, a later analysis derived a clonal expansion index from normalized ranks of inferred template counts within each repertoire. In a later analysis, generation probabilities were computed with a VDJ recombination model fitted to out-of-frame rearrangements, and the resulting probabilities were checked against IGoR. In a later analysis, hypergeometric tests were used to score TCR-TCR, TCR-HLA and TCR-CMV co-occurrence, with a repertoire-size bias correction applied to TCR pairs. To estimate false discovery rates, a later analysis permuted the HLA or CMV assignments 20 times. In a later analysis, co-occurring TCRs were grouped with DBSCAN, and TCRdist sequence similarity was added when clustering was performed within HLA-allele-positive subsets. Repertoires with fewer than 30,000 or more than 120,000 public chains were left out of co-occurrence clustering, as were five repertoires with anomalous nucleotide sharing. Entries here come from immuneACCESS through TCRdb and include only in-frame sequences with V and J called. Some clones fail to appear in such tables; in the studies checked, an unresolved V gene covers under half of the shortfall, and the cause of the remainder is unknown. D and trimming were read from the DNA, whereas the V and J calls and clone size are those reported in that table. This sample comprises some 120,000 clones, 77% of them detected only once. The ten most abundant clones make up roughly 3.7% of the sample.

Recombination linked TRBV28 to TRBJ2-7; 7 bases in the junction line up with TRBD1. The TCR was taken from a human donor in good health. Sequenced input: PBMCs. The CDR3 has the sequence CASSSTGSYEQYF. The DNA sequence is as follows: TGTGCCAGCAGTTCGACAGGGAGCTACGAGCAGTACTTC.